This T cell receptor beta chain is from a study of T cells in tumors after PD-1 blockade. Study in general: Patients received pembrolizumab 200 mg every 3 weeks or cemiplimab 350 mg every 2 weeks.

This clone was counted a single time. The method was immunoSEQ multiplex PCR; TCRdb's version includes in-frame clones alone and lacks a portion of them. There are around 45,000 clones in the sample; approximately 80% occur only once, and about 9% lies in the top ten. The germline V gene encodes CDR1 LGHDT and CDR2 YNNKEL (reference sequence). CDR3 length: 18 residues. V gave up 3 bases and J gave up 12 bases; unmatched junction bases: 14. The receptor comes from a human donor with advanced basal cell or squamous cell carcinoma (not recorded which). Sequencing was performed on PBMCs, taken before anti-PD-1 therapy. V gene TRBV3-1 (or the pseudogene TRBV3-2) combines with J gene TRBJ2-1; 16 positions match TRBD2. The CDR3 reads CASSQGLAGGRDISGQFF. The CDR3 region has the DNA TGTGCCAGCAGCCAGGGACTAGCGGGAGGGAGGGATATATCGGGGCAGTTCTTC.